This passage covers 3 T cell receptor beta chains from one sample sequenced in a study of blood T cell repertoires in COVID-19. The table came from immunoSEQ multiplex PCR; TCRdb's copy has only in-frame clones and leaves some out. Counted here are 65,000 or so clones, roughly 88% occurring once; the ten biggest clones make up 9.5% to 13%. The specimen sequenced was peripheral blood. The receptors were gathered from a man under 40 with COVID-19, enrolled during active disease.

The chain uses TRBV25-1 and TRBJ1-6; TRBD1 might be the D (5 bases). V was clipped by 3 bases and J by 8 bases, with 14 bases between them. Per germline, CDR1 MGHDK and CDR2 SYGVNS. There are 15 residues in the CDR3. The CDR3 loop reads CASSDSRVIHSPLHF. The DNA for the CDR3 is TGTGCCAGCAGTGATAGCAGGGTGATCCATTCACCCCTCCACTTT.

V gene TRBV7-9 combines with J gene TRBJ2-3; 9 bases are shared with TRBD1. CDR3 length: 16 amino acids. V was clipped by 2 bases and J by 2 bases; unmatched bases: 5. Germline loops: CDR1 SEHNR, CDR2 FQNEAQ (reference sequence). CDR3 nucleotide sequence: TGTGCCAGCAGCTTAAGGACAGGGGCCAACACAGATACGCAGTATTTT. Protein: CASSLRTGANTDTQYF.

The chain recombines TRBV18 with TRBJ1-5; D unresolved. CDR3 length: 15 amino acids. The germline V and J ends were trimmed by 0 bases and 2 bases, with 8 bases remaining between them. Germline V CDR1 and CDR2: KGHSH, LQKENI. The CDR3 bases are TGTGCCAGCTCACCACCGGCCGGGGGCAATCAGCCCCAGCATTTT. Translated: CASSPPAGGNQPQHF. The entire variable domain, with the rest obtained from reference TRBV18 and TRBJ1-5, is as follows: NAGVMQNPRHLVRRRGQEARLRCSPMKGHSHVYWYRQLPEEGLKFMVYLQKENIIDESGMPKERFSAEFPKEGPSILRIQQVVRGDSAAYFCASSPPAGGNQPQHFGDGTRLSIL.